The 26 T cell receptor beta chains in this list originate from one sample, sequenced in a study of identifying expanded T cells in peripheral blood. Sequenced by immunoSEQ multiplex PCR; TCRdb stores in-frame clones only, minus some. The table has some 95,000 clones, nearly 90% seen once. The specimen was blood. The receptors here all came from a person aged 18 to 70 in good health.

V usage is TRBV10-3 and J usage is TRBJ2-1; D is possibly TRBD2 (6 bases). V was cut by 4 bases and J by 8 bases, with 12 bases left in between. The CDR3 has 13 amino acids. CDR1 and CDR2 from the germline V gene are ENHRY and SYGVKD. For the CDR3, the DNA is TGTGCCATCAGTGTTCGGACTACCGATGAGCAGTTCTTC. This codes for CAISVRTTDEQFF.

V and J are TRBV19 and TRBJ1-1; a weak D match, TRBD1 (5 bases). This CDR3 has 12 residues. Per germline, CDR1 LNHDA and CDR2 SQIVND (reference sequence). V lost 3 bases and J 7 bases, leaving 9 bases between the germline ends. CDR3: CASSIWGSEAFF. CDR3 DNA sequence: TGTGCCAGTAGTATTTGGGGGAGTGAAGCTTTCTTT. Using reference TRBV19 and TRBJ1-1 for the parts outside the CDR3, the full variable domain is DGGITQSPKYLFRKEGQNVTLSCEQNLNHDAMYWYRQDPGQGLRLIYYSQIVNDFQKGDIAEGYSVSREKKESFPLTVTSAQKNPTAFYLCASSIWGSEAFFGQGTRLTVV.

V gene TRBV5-1 combines with J gene TRBJ1-1; 8 bases match TRBD1. From germline, CDR1 is SGHRS and CDR2 YFSETQ. V gave up 4 bases and J gave up 4 bases; unmatched junction bases: 9. CDR3 length: 15 amino acids. The CDR3 nucleotides read TGCGCCAGCAGCATAGGACAGGGCCTGGGCACTGAAGCTTTCTTT. As protein: CASSIGQGLGTEAFF.

The chain links TRBV7-2 to TRBJ1-2; D is perhaps TRBD1 (6 bases). The CDR3 totals 15 residues. The V end was cut by 1 base, the J end by 5 bases, with 14 bases between. Germline lookup yields CDR1 SGHTA and CDR2 FQGNSA. This chain's CDR3 is CASSLGAARGYGYTF. The CDR3 coding sequence is TGTGCCAGCAGCTTAGGGGCAGCGAGGGGGTATGGCTACACCTTC.

The gene calls are TRBV7-3 and TRBJ2-3; no reliable D call. Deletions cut 1 base from V and 2 bases from J, with 7 bases between. The CDR3 has 14 amino acids. The germline CDR1 and CDR2 sequences are SGHTA and FQGTGA. CDR3 sequence (DNA): TGTGCCAGCAGCTTAAGTGGGTCCACAGATACGCAGTATTTT. This encodes CASSLSGSTDTQYF. The complete variable domain, with remaining parts taken from reference TRBV7-3 and TRBJ2-3, reads GAGVSQTPSNKVTEKGKYVELRCDPISGHTALYWYRQSLGQGPEFLIYFQGTGAADDSGLPNDRFFAVRPEGSVSTLKIQRTERGDSAVYLCASSLSGSTDTQYFGPGTRLTVL.

The chain joins TRBV10-3 to TRBJ1-1; D not resolved. The V gene lost 4 bases and the J gene lost 4 bases, with 13 bases spanning the gap. CDR1 is ENHRY and CDR2 is SYGVKD in the germline V gene. The CDR3 runs 14 residues. CDR3 residues: CAISGLGDPTEAFF. The CDR3 coding sequence is TGTGCCATCAGTGGGCTCGGAGACCCCACTGAAGCTTTCTTT.

This chain uses TRBV19 with TRBJ2-1; no firm D call. The CDR3 covers 13 residues. Germline values: CDR1 LNHDA, CDR2 SQIVND (reference sequence). V lost 2 bases to trimming and J lost 4 bases, with 6 bases between them. CDR3 amino acids: CASSIMRYNEQFF. CDR3 sequence (DNA): TGTGCCAGTAGTATAATGAGGTACAATGAGCAGTTCTTC.

The gene calls are TRBV6-1 and TRBJ1-3; unclear D gene. The CDR3 covers 13 residues. Trimming cost V 1 base and J 4 bases, with 5 bases left between them. The germline gives CDR1 MNHNS, CDR2 SASEGT. CDR3 coding DNA: TGTGCCAGCAGTGAAGAGAGAGGAAACACCATATATTTT. Translation gives CASSEERGNTIYF.

This rearrangement joins TRBV6-1 to TRBJ1-1; D is unresolved. Trimming pared 5 bases from V and 3 bases from J, leaving 13 bases between. This CDR3 is built from 14 residues. Germline values: CDR1 MNHNS, CDR2 SASEGT. The CDR3 coding sequence is TGTGCCAGCAGTAGGAGGGTTAGGGACACTGAAGCTTTCTTT. Its protein product is CASSRRVRDTEAFF.

The gene calls are TRBV2 and TRBJ1-2; D is perhaps TRBD1 (5 bases). The germline V gene has CDR1 SNHLY and CDR2 FYNNEI. The CDR3 is 13 amino acids. The V gene lost 4 bases and the J gene lost 6 bases, with 12 bases spanning the gap. This CDR3 reads CASSVPGPDGYTF. The CDR3 DNA follows: TGTGCCAGCAGTGTCCCGGGACCTGATGGCTACACCTTC.

This chain links TRBV30 with TRBJ2-7; 10 bases map to TRBD1. With V trimmed by 1 base and J by 7 bases, 13 bases remained unmatched. This CDR3 is built from 16 residues. From germline, CDR1 is GTSNPN and CDR2 SVGIG (reference sequence). The CDR3 here is CAWSAYRDRGPREQYF. CDR3 nucleotides: TGTGCCTGGAGTGCTTACCGGGACAGGGGTCCCCGGGAGCAGTACTTC.

This chain links TRBV4-1 with TRBJ2-6; 11 positions agree with TRBD1. CDR3 size: 18 residues. The V and J ends lost 4 bases and 3 bases, in that order; junction bases with no gene match: 8. Germline V lookup: CDR1 MGHRA, CDR2 YSYEKL. This CDR3 is CASSPRGTGGDGANVLTF. For the CDR3, the DNA is TGCGCCAGCAGCCCTAGGGGGACAGGGGGAGATGGGGCCAACGTCCTGACTTTC.

The chain carries TRBV29-1 and TRBJ2-1; the match to TRBD1 covers 7 bases. Germline V CDR1 and CDR2: SQVTM, ANQGSEA. The CDR3 has 12 amino acids. The trim removed 3 bases at V and 6 bases at J, leaving 2 bases unmatched. The CDR3 region is CSVEGQSNEQFF. The CDR3 DNA follows: TGCAGCGTTGAGGGACAGTCCAATGAGCAGTTCTTC.

J is TRBJ2-5 and V is TRBV19; a weak D match, TRBD1 (6 bases). The CDR3 extends over 16 amino acids. Trimming cost V 0 bases and J 5 bases, with 16 bases left between them. Germline V gene sequence: CDR1 LNHDA, CDR2 SQIVND (reference sequence). The CDR3 here is CASSIDHTGRRETQYF. The DNA for the CDR3 is TGTGCCAGTAGTATAGATCATACAGGGCGGAGGGAGACCCAGTACTTC.

The J gene is TRBJ1-2, the V gene TRBV18; TRBD1 matches at 7 bases. The germline CDR1 and CDR2 sequences are KGHSH and LQKENI. The CDR3 is 15 amino acids. V dropped 4 bases and J dropped 7; count of bases not matched to a gene: 12. This CDR3 is CASSRSDRANTGYTF. CDR3 sequence (DNA): TGTGCCAGCTCACGCTCCGACAGGGCTAATACTGGCTACACCTTC.

The CDR3 here is CASSLAPGQGIYGYTF. CDR3 DNA sequence: TGCGCCAGCAGCTTGGCCCCGGGACAGGGCATCTATGGCTACACCTTC. The V and J genes are TRBV5-1 and TRBJ1-2; 9 nucleotides align to TRBD1. Germline V lookup: CDR1 SGHRS, CDR2 YFSETQ. The CDR3 runs to 16 residues. The junction had 7 bases not matched to a gene; V was cut back by 0 bases and J by 4 bases. Combining the CDR3 with reference TRBV5-1 and TRBJ1-2 gives the whole variable domain KAGVTQTPRYLIKTRGQQVTLSCSPISGHRSVSWYQQTPGQGLQFLFEYFSETQRNKGNFPGRFSGRQFSNSRSEMNVSTLELGDSALYLCASSLAPGQGIYGYTFGSGTRLTVV.

The V and J genes are TRBV18 and TRBJ2-7; 7 bases are shared with TRBD1. V lost 2 bases and J lost 5; bases outside the gene matches: 9. The CDR3 covers 15 residues. CDR1 and CDR2 (germline): KGHSH, LQKENI. Written as DNA, the CDR3 is TGTGCCAGCTCACCATCTTTACAGGGGCGGAACGAGCAGTACTTC. It yields the protein CASSPSLQGRNEQYF.

This clone showed up just a few times. CDR3 in DNA: TGTGCCAGTAGTAGAAGGGAGCAAGAGACCCAGTACTTC. It is translated as CASSRREQETQYF. The genes are TRBV19 and TRBJ2-5, with D possibly matching TRBD2 (5 bases). This CDR3 has 13 amino acids. V was trimmed by 4 bases and J by 2 bases, leaving 8 bases between them. Germline lookup yields CDR1 LNHDA and CDR2 SQIVND (reference sequence). The complete variable domain, with remaining parts taken from reference TRBV19 and TRBJ2-5, reads DGGITQSPKYLFRKEGQNVTLSCEQNLNHDAMYWYRQDPGQGLRLIYYSQIVNDFQKGDIAEGYSVSREKKESFPLTVTSAQKNPTAFYLCASSRREQETQYFGPGTRLLVL.

The table lists this clone with a few counts. The rearrangement uses TRBV6-4 and TRBJ2-3; 10 bases are a match to TRBD2. The CDR3 has 17 residues. The germline CDR1 and CDR2 sequences are MRHNA and SNTAGT. V dropped 0 bases and J dropped 1; count of bases not matched to a gene: 4. CDR3 region: CASSDSVAGGGTDTQYF. Written as DNA, the CDR3 is TGTGCCAGCAGTGACTCCGTAGCGGGGGGCGGCACAGATACGCAGTATTTT.

The gene calls are TRBV4-2 and TRBJ1-5; TRBD1 matches 8 bases. The CDR3 sequence is 15 residues long. With 0 bases clipped from V and 5 bases from J, the junction kept 3 bases outside the gene matches. Germline values: CDR1 LGHNA, CDR2 YNFKEQ. For the CDR3, the DNA is TGTGCCAGCAGCCAAGAAGGGACAGGAGATCAGCCCCAGCATTTT. Its protein is CASSQEGTGDQPQHF.

J is TRBJ1-5 and V is TRBV19, with 9 positions matching TRBD1. This CDR3 is built from 12 residues. Unmatched junction bases numbered 0, after V lost 8 bases and J lost 4 bases. Germline V gives CDR1 LNHDA, CDR2 SQIVND (reference sequence). CDR3 DNA: TGTGCCAGTGGGACAGGGAATCAGCCCCAGCATTTT. Its translation is CASGTGNQPQHF. Full variable domain (rest looked up from reference TRBV19 and TRBJ1-5): DGGITQSPKYLFRKEGQNVTLSCEQNLNHDAMYWYRQDPGQGLRLIYYSQIVNDFQKGDIAEGYSVSREKKESFPLTVTSAQKNPTAFYLCASGTGNQPQHFGDGTRLSIL.

The chain links TRBV29-1 to TRBJ1-2; D remains ambiguous. The V end was cut by 7 bases, the J end by 4 bases, with 16 bases between. Looked up from germline, CDR1 is SQVTM and CDR2 is ANQGSEA. The CDR3 sequence is 13 residues long. CDR3 residues: CSALGENFYGYTF. The CDR3 nucleotides read TGCAGCGCCCTCGGGGAGAACTTCTATGGCTACACCTTC.

The chain links TRBV27 to TRBJ1-6, with a tentative D call TRBD1 (6 bases). Trimming shortened V by 2 bases and J by 0 bases, and 17 bases separated the two germline ends. The CDR3 contains 19 residues. Germline assignment: CDR1 MNHEY and CDR2 SMNVEV (reference sequence). CDR3 amino acids: CASSLKGGRGFSYNSPLHF. Here the CDR3 DNA reads TGTGCCAGCAGTTTAAAGGGCGGCAGGGGATTCTCCTATAATTCACCCCTCCACTTT.

The chain links TRBV19 to TRBJ1-5; 9 bases align to TRBD1. Per germline, CDR1 LNHDA and CDR2 SQIVND (reference sequence). The length of the CDR3 is 14 residues. V trimming: 5 bases; J trimming: 7 bases; junction bases outside the gene matches: 6. CDR3 protein: CASSAGQGGQPQHF. CDR3 coding DNA: TGTGCCAGTAGTGCGGGACAGGGTGGACAGCCCCAGCATTTT.

In this sample, this clone turned up a few times. This chain links TRBV30 with TRBJ2-1; D remains ambiguous. CDR1 GTSNPN and CDR2 SVGIG come from the germline V gene (reference sequence). Trimming took 3 bases from V and 3 from J, leaving 12 bases between them. This CDR3 has 14 residues. CDR3 sequence reads: CAWSDGALYNEQFF. CDR3 nucleotides: TGTGCCTGGAGCGACGGCGCCCTCTACAATGAGCAGTTCTTC.

The chain links TRBV7-9 to TRBJ2-1, with a possible D match to TRBD2 (6 bases). V dropped 4 bases and J dropped 0 bases, with 7 bases sitting between them. Germline assignment: CDR1 SEHNR and CDR2 FQNEAQ (reference sequence). This CDR3 has 14 amino acids. The CDR3 is CASSSGSSYNEQFF. CDR3 DNA: TGTGCCAGCAGCTCCGGGAGCTCCTACAATGAGCAGTTCTTC.